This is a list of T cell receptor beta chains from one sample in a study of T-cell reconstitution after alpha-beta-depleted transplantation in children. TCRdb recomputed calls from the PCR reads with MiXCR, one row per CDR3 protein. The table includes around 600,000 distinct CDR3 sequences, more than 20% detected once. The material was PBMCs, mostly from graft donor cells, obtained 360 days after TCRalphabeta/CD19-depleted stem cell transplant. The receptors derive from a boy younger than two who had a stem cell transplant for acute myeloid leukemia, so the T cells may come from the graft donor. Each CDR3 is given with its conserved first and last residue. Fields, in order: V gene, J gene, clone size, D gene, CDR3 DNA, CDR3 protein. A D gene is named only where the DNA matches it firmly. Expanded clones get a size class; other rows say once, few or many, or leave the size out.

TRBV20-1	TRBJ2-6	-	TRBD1	TGCAGTGCCCCTCGACAGGGGGCTGGGGCCAACGTCCTGACTTTC	CSAPRQGAGANVLTF
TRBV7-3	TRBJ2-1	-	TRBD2	TGTGCCAGCAGCTTATGGCGGGAGGCAAGGGAGCAGTTCTTC	CASSLWREAREQFF
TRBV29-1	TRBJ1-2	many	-	TGCAGCTTTGATGGCTACACCTTC	CSFDGYTF
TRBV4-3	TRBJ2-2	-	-	TGCGCCAGCAAGTGGGAAACAGGGAACACCGGGGAGCTGTTTTTT	CASKWETGNTGELFF
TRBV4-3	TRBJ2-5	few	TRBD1	TGCGCCAGCAGCCACTCCGGGACAGGCCAAGAGACCCAGTACTTC	CASSHSGTGQETQYF
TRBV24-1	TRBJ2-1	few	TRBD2	TGTGCCACCAGTGACGAAGTCGGACTAGCCTTCAATGAGCAGTTCTTC	CATSDEVGLAFNEQFF
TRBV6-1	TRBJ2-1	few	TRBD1	TGTGCCAGCACCCAGGGGGCAGGGTCCTACAATGAGCAGTTCTTC	CASTQGAGSYNEQFF
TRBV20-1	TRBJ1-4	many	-	TGCAGTGCTGGGTGGTTGACAGGCCTTAATGAAAAACTGTTTTTT	CSAGWLTGLNEKLFF
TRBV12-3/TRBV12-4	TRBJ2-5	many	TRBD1	TGTGCCAGCAGTCGGACAGGGCGCGAGACCCAGTACTTC	CASSRTGRETQYF
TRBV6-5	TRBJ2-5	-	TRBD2	TGTGCCAGCAGTTACGGGAGGGGAGGGGAGACCCAGTACTTC	CASSYGRGGETQYF
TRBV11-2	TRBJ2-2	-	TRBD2	TGTGCCAGCAGCTTAGATTGGTTGGTGACTAGCCCCCCGGACGGGGAGCTGTTTTTT	CASSLDWLVTSPPDGELFF
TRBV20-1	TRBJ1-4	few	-	TGCAGTGCTAGGGCCATCGCGGGTTCAAAGCTGTTTTTT	CSARAIAGSKLFF
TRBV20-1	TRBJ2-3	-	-	TGCAGTGCCCCTAGGGGCCGGTACACAGATACGCAGTATTTT	CSAPRGRYTDTQYF
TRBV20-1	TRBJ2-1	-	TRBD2	TGCAGTGCTGGGAGGCTAGCGGGGAGGGAGCAGTTCTTC	CSAGRLAGREQFF
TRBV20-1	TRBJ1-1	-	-	TGCAGTGCCCCGGGACACCCTAACACTGAAGCTTTCTTT	CSAPGHPNTEAFF
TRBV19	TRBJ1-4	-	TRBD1	TGTGCCAGTAGTACCGGACAGGGAAGGGCTAATGAAAAACTGTTTTTT	CASSTGQGRANEKLFF
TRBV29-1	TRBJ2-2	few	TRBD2	TGCAGCGGCGGGAGCACCGGGGAGCTGTTTTTT	CSGGSTGELFF
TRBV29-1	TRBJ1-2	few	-	TGCAGCGTTGCTCAGGCAGCGGGTGGCTACACCTTC	CSVAQAAGGYTF
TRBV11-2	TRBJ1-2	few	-	TGTGCCAGCAGCTTCTCCCGGGGCACAAAAGATGGCTACACCTTC	CASSFSRGTKDGYTF
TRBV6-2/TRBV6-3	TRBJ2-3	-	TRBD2	TGTGCCAGCAGATCACCCCTAGCGGCGGGCACAGATACGCAGTATTTT	CASRSPLAAGTDTQYF
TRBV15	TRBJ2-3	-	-	TGTGCCACCAGGGAGACTAGTGGGGCCACCACAGATACGCAGTATTTT	CATRETSGATTDTQYF
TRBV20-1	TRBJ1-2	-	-	TGCAGTGCTAGCGGGGGGTTGACCTATGGCTACACCTTC	CSASGGLTYGYTF
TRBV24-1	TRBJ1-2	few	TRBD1	TGTGCCACCAACCTCCGGGACAGGGCGAAAACCTATGGCTACACCTTC	CATNLRDRAKTYGYTF
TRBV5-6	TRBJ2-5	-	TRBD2	TGTGCCAGCAGCCAACCAGGACTAGCGGGGGGCTCGATCCAAGAGACCCAGTACTTC	CASSQPGLAGGSIQETQYF
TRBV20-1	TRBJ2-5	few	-	TGCAGTGCGGCCGGACACGGGTACTTAGAGACCCAGTACTTC	CSAAGHGYLETQYF
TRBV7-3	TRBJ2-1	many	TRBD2	TGTGCCAGCAGCCCCGGGGGCGGGGGGTTAAATGAGCAGTTCTTC	CASSPGGGGLNEQFF
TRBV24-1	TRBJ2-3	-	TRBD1	TGTGCCACCAGTGCCCTTACCCTGGGACAGGGCACAGATACGCAGTATTTT	CATSALTLGQGTDTQYF
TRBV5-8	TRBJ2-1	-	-	TGTGCCAGCAGCACAGACCGAAGCTCCTACAATGAGCAGTTCTTC	CASSTDRSSYNEQFF
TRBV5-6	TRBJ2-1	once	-	TGTGCCAGCAGCCGCCGGGGGTTTGGTGACAATGAGCAGTTCTTC	CASSRRGFGDNEQFF
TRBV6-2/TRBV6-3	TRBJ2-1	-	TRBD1	TGTGCCAGCAGTTCGGAGACAGGGAATGACAATGAGCAGTTCTTC	CASSSETGNDNEQFF
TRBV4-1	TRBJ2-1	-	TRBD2	TGCGCCAGCAGCCAGTTTTTAGCGGGAGTCTCCTACAATGAGCAGTTCTTC	CASSQFLAGVSYNEQFF
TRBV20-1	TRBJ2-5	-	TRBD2	TGCAGTGCCGGTGGACTAGCGGGGGGTGAAGAGACCCAGTACTTC	CSAGGLAGGEETQYF
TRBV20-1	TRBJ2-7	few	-	TGCAGTGCCCCCACAGGAGCCTACGAGCAGTACTTC	CSAPTGAYEQYF
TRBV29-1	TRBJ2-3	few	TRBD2	TGCAGCGTTGAGAGGACTAGCAGGGCTAGCACAGATACGCAGTATTTT	CSVERTSRASTDTQYF
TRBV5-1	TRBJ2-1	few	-	TGCGCCAGCAGCTTGTACGTCCCTTCTGGCAATGAGCAGTTCTTC	CASSLYVPSGNEQFF
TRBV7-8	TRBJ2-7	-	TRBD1	TGTGCCAGCAGCTTAGTCGGACAGGCCTCCTACGAGCAGTACTTC	CASSLVGQASYEQYF
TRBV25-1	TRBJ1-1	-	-	TGTGCCAGCGTGAGAGGTAACACTGAAGCTTTCTTT	CASVRGNTEAFF
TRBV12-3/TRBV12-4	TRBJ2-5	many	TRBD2	TGTGCCAGCAGTCCGGGGGGAGTTGAAGAGACCCAGTACTTC	CASSPGGVEETQYF
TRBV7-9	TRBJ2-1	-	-	TGTGCCAGCAGCTTAAGGGCAGGGTACAATGAGCAGTTCTTC	CASSLRAGYNEQFF
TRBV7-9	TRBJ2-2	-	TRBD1	TGTGCCAGCAGCAAACAGGGGGCGCTTTCCGGGGAGCTGTTTTTT	CASSKQGALSGELFF
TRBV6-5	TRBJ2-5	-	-	TGTGCCAGCAGTTTTCGAGGCAGGCAAGAGACCCAGTACTTC	CASSFRGRQETQYF
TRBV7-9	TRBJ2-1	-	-	TGTGCCAGCAAGAGGGATTCAAGTAGTGAGCAGTTCTTC	CASKRDSSSEQFF
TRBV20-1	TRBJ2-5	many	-	TGCAGTGCTAGAGCCCCGCGTGGGAGAGAGACCCAGTACTTC	CSARAPRGRETQYF
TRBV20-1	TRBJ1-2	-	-	TGCAGTGCGCGCCCGGGGCCCCTGTATGGCTACACCTTC	CSARPGPLYGYTF
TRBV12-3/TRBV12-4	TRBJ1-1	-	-	TGTGCCAGCAGTTTAAAGCGGAAGAACACTGAAGCTTTCTTT	CASSLKRKNTEAFF
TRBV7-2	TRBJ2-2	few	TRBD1	TGTGCCAGCAGCGGACAGGTTCTGACCGGGGAGCTGTTTTTT	CASSGQVLTGELFF
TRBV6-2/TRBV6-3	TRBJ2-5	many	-	TGTGCCAGCAAAGGGGACGCTGAAGAGACCCAGTACTTC	CASKGDAEETQYF
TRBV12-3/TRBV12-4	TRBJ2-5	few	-	TGTGCCAGCAGTTTAGCGAGTGGGCAGTACCAAGAGACCCAGTACTTC	CASSLASGQYQETQYF
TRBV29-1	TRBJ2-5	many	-	TGCAGCGTTGAAGATCCCGGGGGACCAGAGACCCAGTACTTC	CSVEDPGGPETQYF
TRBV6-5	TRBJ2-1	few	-	TGTGCCAGCAGTTACGACTCAGCGGTTATACCTGGCAATGAGCAGTTCTTC	CASSYDSAVIPGNEQFF
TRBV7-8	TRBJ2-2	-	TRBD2	TGTGCCAGCAGCCCACCCCGGGCTAGCGGGGGGAACACCGGGGAGCTGTTTTTT	CASSPPRASGGNTGELFF
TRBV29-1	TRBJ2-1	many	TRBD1	TGCAGCGTTTCCCGGGGGACAGGGGCCGAAAATGAGCAGTTCTTC	CSVSRGTGAENEQFF
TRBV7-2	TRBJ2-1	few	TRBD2	TGTGCCAGCAGCTTAGGGCGATACGGGACTAGCGCCGTCAATGAGCAGTTCTTC	CASSLGRYGTSAVNEQFF
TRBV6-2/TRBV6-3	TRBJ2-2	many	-	TGTGCCAGCAGCCTCAAAGGGGAGCTGTTTTTT	CASSLKGELFF
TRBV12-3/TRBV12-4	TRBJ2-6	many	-	TGTGCCAGCACTTGGGGTGCTGGGGCCAACGTCCTGACTTTC	CASTWGAGANVLTF
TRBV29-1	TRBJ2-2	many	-	TGCAGCGTTGAGAGGGCCGGGGAGCTGTTTTTT	CSVERAGELFF
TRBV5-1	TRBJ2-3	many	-	TGCGCCAGCAGCTTGGCCCCAGGGGTGGAAGATACGCAGTATTTT	CASSLAPGVEDTQYF
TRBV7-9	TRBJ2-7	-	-	TGTGCCAGCAGCTTACCGGGGTCATCGAGCTCCTACGAGCAGTACTTC	CASSLPGSSSSYEQYF
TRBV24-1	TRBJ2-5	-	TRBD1	TGTGCCACCAGTACCACAGGGGCGCGAGGGGAGACCCAGTACTTC	CATSTTGARGETQYF
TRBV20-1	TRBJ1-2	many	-	TGCAGTGCTAGGCCCGAAAGGATCGGGAAGCGGGGCTACACCTTC	CSARPERIGKRGYTF